This T cell receptor (beta chain) was recorded in a study of blood T cells in healthy people across ages. Germline values: CDR1 MDHEN, CDR2 SYDVKM. V shed 8 bases and J shed 4 bases, with 23 bases lying between them. The CDR3 has 16 residues. Study-level results: CMV status of donors was unknown, possibly confounding expanded clonotype changes.

Points on this clonotype: Its target is unknown.

Primers used in a second PCR of about 6 to 12 cycles were a sample-barcoded 5' primer and a J-beta primer mix. With 12 random nucleotides, a template-switch adaptor tagged each individual cDNA molecule. TCRdb re-analysed the 5' RACE reads in MiXCR, keeping a single row per CDR3 protein. This table has roughly 680,000 distinct CDR3 sequences, around 50% appearing once. This sequence originates from a woman older than 75 in good health. The sample comprised blood. This chain joins TRBV28 and TRBJ2-5; D is undetermined. CDR3 nucleotides: TGTGCCAGCGGGAATAACGGAGATCGATGGGGAGAGACCCAGTACTTC. Protein product: CASGNNGDRWGETQYF.